The following is a TCR beta chain sequence with its context. The data were obtained in a study of blood T cell repertoires in COVID-19. Study context: Sites in the United States, Italy and Spain provided acute and convalescent COVID-19 samples. From T cells, B-cell-depleted T cells, or PBMCs came the material, which was cDNA or gDNA.

In the original processing: Nucleated cell number was recorded as an estimate derived from reference gene primer amplification. Measured with immunoSEQ multiplex PCR; TCRdb has only the in-frame clones, and not every one. V, J and clone size were drawn from that table, and D and trimming were deduced from the DNA. The sample lists about 46,000 clones; around 90% were seen once. V shed 7 bases, J shed 0 bases, and the junction held 13 bases outside the gene matches. There are 18 residues in the CDR3. CDR1 is SEHNR, CDR2 FQNEAQ, per germline (reference sequence). Sequencing was performed on peripheral blood. This rearrangement joins TRBV7-9 to TRBJ2-2, with TRBD2 matching over 8 bases. The receptor was derived from a man aged 50-59 years with acute or convalescent COVID-19. The CDR3 coding sequence is TGTGCCAGCAACCCCCTTGGGGGCGGGGGGACGAACACCGGGGAGCTGTTTTTT. This encodes CASNPLGGGGTNTGELFF. Filled out from reference TRBV7-9 and TRBJ2-2, the complete variable domain reads DTGVSQNPRHKITKRGQNVTFRCDPISEHNRLYWYRQTLGQGPEFLTYFQNEAQLEKSRLLSDRFSAERPKGSFSTLEIQRTEQGDSAMYLCASNPLGGGGTNTGELFFGEGSRLTVL.